Shown below are 22 T cell receptor beta chains from a single sample sequenced in a study of cytomegalovirus exposure and HLA in healthy donors. In the PCR, 60 Vbeta and 13 Jbeta primers were used. Here immunoSEQ multiplex PCR was the method, and the copy in TCRdb shows in-frame clones only, minus some. The sample includes about 130,000 clones, 84% seen only once; the top ten take 2.5% to 3.5%. Material for sequencing was PBMCs. The receptors come from a woman aged 18-35 years in good health and CMV-seropositive.

V gene TRBV5-1 combines with J gene TRBJ2-5; the D gene is possibly TRBD2 (5 bases). CDR3 size: 15 residues. Trimming pared 2 bases from V and 1 base from J, leaving 12 bases between. Germline V gives CDR1 SGHRS, CDR2 YFSETQ. CDR3 sequence (DNA): TGCGCCAGCAGCTTTGGCGGAACTAGCCAAGAGACCCAGTACTTC. This translates into CASSFGGTSQETQYF.

The V gene is TRBV6-1, the J gene TRBJ2-7; 9 nucleotides align to TRBD1. CDR1 is MNHNS, CDR2 SASEGT, per germline. CDR3 length equals 15 residues. J gave up 2 bases and V 9 bases, and 11 bases lay outside the gene matches. In DNA form, the CDR3 reads TGTGCCAGTACACCGGGACAGGGAGTCCCCTACGAGCAGTACTTC. It codes for CASTPGQGVPYEQYF.

The chain joins TRBV2 to TRBJ1-1; 7 nucleotides line up with TRBD1. With 6 bases clipped from V and 4 bases from J, the junction kept 2 bases outside the gene matches. This CDR3 contains 12 residues. CDR1 and CDR2 (germline): SNHLY, FYNNEI. CDR3 nucleotides: TGTGCCAGCAGCGCAGGGGGCACTGAAGCTTTCTTT. This translates into CASSAGGTEAFF.

The genes are TRBV7-9 and TRBJ2-1; 9 positions agree with TRBD2. Germline CDR1 and CDR2: SEHNR and FQNEAQ (reference sequence). The length of the CDR3 is 19 residues. Trimming removed 6 bases from V and 9 bases from J; junction bases left unmatched: 24. The CDR3 bases are TGTGCCAGCAGTCGGCGGGGGGGCTTATTGGTTGGAGGAATCGGTGAGCAGTTCTTC. It encodes CASSRRGGLLVGGIGEQFF.

The V and J genes are TRBV5-1 and TRBJ2-1; 7 nucleotides align to TRBD2. CDR1 and CDR2 (germline): SGHRS, YFSETQ. This CDR3 comprises 14 residues. The V gene end was trimmed by 5 bases and the J gene end by 8 bases; junction bases not matched to a gene: 10. CDR3 region: CASRIRTSTDEQFF. CDR3 in DNA: TGCGCCAGCAGAATCCGGACTAGTACGGATGAGCAGTTCTTC.

The chain links TRBV15 to TRBJ2-3, with no clear D. This CDR3 is 15 amino acids long. V lost 0 bases and J lost 1, with 8 bases in between. CDR1 LNHNV and CDR2 YYDKDF come from the germline V gene (reference sequence). The CDR3 DNA is TGTGCCACCAGCAGAGATGCCGCGGGCACAGATACGCAGTATTTT. Protein product: CATSRDAAGTDTQYF.

The genes are TRBV5-1 and TRBJ2-1; D remains unclear. Germline V gives CDR1 SGHRS, CDR2 YFSETQ. The V end lost 6 bases, the J end lost 2 bases, and 12 bases lay between the germline ends. There are 14 residues in the CDR3. Here the CDR3 reads CASTGISTYNEQFF. In DNA form, the CDR3 reads TGCGCCAGCACAGGCATTTCGACCTACAATGAGCAGTTCTTC.

The chain uses TRBV7-6 and TRBJ1-3, with a weak D call TRBD1 (6 bases). This CDR3 has 17 residues. The germline V and J ends were trimmed by 5 bases and 3 bases, with 20 bases remaining between them. Per germline, CDR1 SGHVS and CDR2 FNYEAQ. CDR3 nucleotides: TGTGCCAGCAGCGTGTCCGGGACACCTAGCAGTGGAAACACCATATATTTT. Translating gives CASSVSGTPSSGNTIYF.

The J gene is TRBJ1-6, the V gene TRBV5-1; 8 bases map to TRBD1. The CDR3 is 15 residues long. With V trimmed by 4 bases and J by 8 bases, 8 bases remained unmatched. The V gene's germline CDR1 is SGHRS and CDR2 YFSETQ. The CDR3 nucleotides are TGCGCCAGCAGCAACCCCGGGACAGGCGATTCACCCCTCCACTTT. This encodes CASSNPGTGDSPLHF. Filled out from reference TRBV5-1 and TRBJ1-6, the complete variable domain reads KAGVTQTPRYLIKTRGQQVTLSCSPISGHRSVSWYQQTPGQGLQFLFEYFSETQRNKGNFPGRFSGRQFSNSRSEMNVSTLELGDSALYLCASSNPGTGDSPLHFGNGTRLTVT.

The CDR3 protein is CASSLRDYPSTDTQYF. The CDR3 bases are TGTGCCAGCAGCCTACGGGACTACCCCAGCACAGATACGCAGTATTTT. The gene calls are TRBV5-4 and TRBJ2-3; 7 bases map to TRBD2. V lost 4 bases, J lost 0 bases, and 8 bases stayed unmatched. The CDR3 is 16 residues long. CDR1 is SGHNT and CDR2 is YYREEE in the germline V gene (reference sequence).

The table lists this clone with a count of one. The rearrangement uses TRBV19 and TRBJ2-5; 7 bases fit TRBD1. V was clipped by 4 bases and J by 3 bases; unmatched bases: 5. The CDR3 spans 14 residues. CDR1 and CDR2 (germline): LNHDA, SQIVND (reference sequence). The CDR3, as DNA: TGTGCCAGTAGTACAACCGGGACAGAAGAGACCCAGTACTTC. It yields the protein CASSTTGTEETQYF.

This chain uses TRBV5-1 with TRBJ2-7; D possibly corresponds to TRBD1 (6 bases). There are 15 residues in the CDR3. Germline CDR1 and CDR2: SGHRS and YFSETQ. V was shortened by 4 bases and J by 4 bases, with 18 bases between the two germline ends. The CDR3 nucleotides are TGCGCCAGCAGCGACCCAGGGGCCCCAGGGTACGAGCAGTACTTC. This codes for CASSDPGAPGYEQYF.

This chain uses TRBV5-1 with TRBJ1-6; possible D gene TRBD1, 6 bases. Trimming took off 4 bases at V and 9 bases at J, with 14 bases between the two ends. The CDR3 loop spans 14 amino acids. Germline V lookup: CDR1 SGHRS, CDR2 YFSETQ. The CDR3 sequence is CASSLQGGSSPLHF. CDR3 DNA sequence: TGCGCCAGCAGCCTACAGGGCGGCAGTTCACCCCTCCACTTT.

The V call is TRBV28, the J call TRBJ2-1; 12 bases map to TRBD2. CDR1 MDHEN and CDR2 SYDVKM come from the germline V gene. This CDR3 has 15 residues. With V trimmed by 5 bases and J by 7 bases, 6 bases remained unmatched. The CDR3 reads CASSRSGLAGNEQFF. The CDR3 coding sequence is TGTGCCAGCAGTCGGTCAGGACTAGCGGGGAATGAGCAGTTCTTC.

This chain uses TRBV6-1 with TRBJ2-1; TRBD2 matches at 7 bases. The CDR3 is 16 residues long. The germline V gene has CDR1 MNHNS and CDR2 SASEGT. After removal of 4 bases from V and 0 bases from J, the junction contained 6 bases not matched to a gene. The CDR3 sequence is CASSAHGLGSYNEQFF. In DNA, the CDR3 is TGTGCCAGCAGTGCGCACGGACTAGGCTCCTACAATGAGCAGTTCTTC.

This chain connects TRBV6-6 to TRBJ2-1; D is possibly TRBD1 (7 bases). This CDR3 contains 16 residues. Trimming took 2 bases from V and 7 from J, leaving 18 bases between them. Germline lookup yields CDR1 MNHNY and CDR2 SVGAGI (reference sequence). The CDR3 spells CASSYPPRAGGNEQFF. CDR3 nucleotide sequence: TGTGCCAGCAGTTACCCCCCCAGGGCAGGGGGGAATGAGCAGTTCTTC.

The chain carries TRBV5-4 and TRBJ2-1; no firm D call. The CDR3 extends over 13 amino acids. The V and J ends lost 1 base and 8 bases respectively, with 10 bases between them. Per the germline V gene, CDR1 is SGHNT and CDR2 is YYREEE (reference sequence). This CDR3 is CASSLSRLDEQFF. The CDR3 coding sequence is TGTGCCAGCAGCTTGTCTAGGTTGGATGAGCAGTTCTTC.

Remarks on this clone: Other DNA variants within this sample encode the same CDR3. The chain employs TRBV29-1 and TRBJ2-3; TRBD1 matches 7 bases. V shed 6 bases, J shed 0 bases, and the junction held 3 bases outside the gene matches. Germline CDR1 SQVTM, CDR2 ANQGSEA. The CDR3 totals 13 residues. The CDR3 loop is CSVRQGSTDTQYF. The CDR3 nucleotides are TGCAGCGTCCGACAGGGAAGCACAGATACGCAGTATTTT.

The chain combines TRBV7-9 with TRBJ1-1, with D maybe TRBD1 (6 bases). The CDR3 loop spans 14 amino acids. V was trimmed by 3 bases and J by 0 bases, leaving 8 bases between them. CDR1 and CDR2 from the germline V gene are SEHNR and FQNEAQ (reference sequence). The CDR3: CASSLGTMNTEAFF. The CDR3 DNA is TGTGCCAGCAGCTTGGGGACAATGAACACTGAAGCTTTCTTT. Full variable domain (outside the CDR3, taken from reference TRBV7-9 and TRBJ1-1): DTGVSQNPRHKITKRGQNVTFRCDPISEHNRLYWYRQTLGQGPEFLTYFQNEAQLEKSRLLSDRFSAERPKGSFSTLEIQRTEQGDSAMYLCASSLGTMNTEAFFGQGTRLTVV.

This rearrangement joins TRBV9 to TRBJ1-1, with D perhaps TRBD1 (6 bases). Trimming took 2 bases from V and 4 from J, leaving 15 bases between them. This CDR3 region has 15 residues. CDR1 and CDR2 (germline): SGDLS, YYNGEE. CDR3 in amino acids: CASSVSGQQLTEAFF. CDR3 DNA sequence: TGTGCCAGCAGCGTCTCGGGACAACAGCTCACTGAAGCTTTCTTT.

There are a few counts of this clone. This sequence joins TRBV2 and TRBJ2-3, with a weak D call TRBD2 (6 bases). Trimming stripped 7 bases from V and 5 bases from J, with 19 bases between. Germline V gene sequence: CDR1 SNHLY, CDR2 FYNNEI. The CDR3 runs to 15 residues. The DNA for the CDR3 is TGTGCCAGCATGGAGGGCACCAGGGTCGTAGATACGCAGTATTTT. Its protein is CASMEGTRVVDTQYF.

The J gene is TRBJ2-1, the V gene TRBV9, with 9 nucleotides matching TRBD1. J lost 3 bases, V lost 3 bases, and 4 bases had no gene match. This CDR3 has 15 residues. Germline lookup yields CDR1 SGDLS and CDR2 YYNGEE. CDR3 in amino acids: CASSGAGQGYNEQFF. The CDR3 DNA follows: TGTGCCAGCAGCGGGGCGGGACAGGGCTACAATGAGCAGTTCTTC.